This record looks at one TCR beta chain sequence and its context. This clonotype was detected many times. Its antigen is currently not known. No much larger clone exists at a distance of one base, and base qualities are not known. This sample stems from a study of early T cells in non-severe SARS-CoV-2 infection (dated by TCRdb to the early 2020s). Concerning the study at large: Bulk RNA from unsorted whole blood was used for TCR sequencing, so alpha and beta chains could not be paired.

This was a case-control study nested in a cohort of healthcare workers in London, UK, who had nasopharyngeal swab PCR tests and blood samples taken every week. Healthcare workers were recruited during the week of the UK lockdown, between 23 and 31 March 2020, and followed weekly for up to about 15 weeks. Broad study findings and their caveats: VDJdb matching was skewed toward anti-spike CD8 responses, so virus-specific expansions were likely underestimated and private and CD4 specificities were missed.

CDR1 is given as SGHTA and CDR2 as FQGNSA, both from the germline V gene. V loses 0 bases of germline sequence and J loses 5 bases, and the interval between the two ends is 10 bases. Counted from cysteine to phenylalanine, this CDR3 has 14 amino acids. Only CDR3 DNA remains: 42 bases, in frame from the first base. Library preparation used 5' RACE. TCRdb lists the instrument as NextSeq 500. The TCR library protocol attached unique molecular identifiers to individual cDNA molecules to correct for sequencing error and PCR bias. TCR alpha and beta chains were both sequenced, and the abundances of alpha and beta sequences in each sample were closely correlated with each other. The published analysis was carried out like this. Decombinator V4 was used to annotate TCR sequences for V gene, J gene and CDR3. TCRs were defined as expanded if a significant change between any two time points was detected under a Poisson model with p below 0.0001. TCR abundances were normalised to the total number of TCRs sequenced in each sample and reported as counts per million. MAIT TCRs were defined by TRAV1-2 paired with TRAJ12, TRAJ20 or TRAJ33, and iNKT TCRs by TRAV10 paired with TRAJ18. VDJdb, accessed on 1 November 2021, was searched for TCRs annotated for CMV, EBV and SARS-CoV-2, and TCRs annotated for more than one antigen were excluded. TCRdb handled the public reads itself, with Q25 trimming in fastp and clone calling in MiXCR, and kept productive beta chains. A single entry per CDR3 protein holds the most common genes and DNA from its merged rows. None of the V and J calls come from the authors' own analysis; TCRdb made them. Counted in this sample were tens of thousands of distinct CDR3 sequences; around a tenth of them appeared once. The ten top clones hold roughly 5.5% of the sample.

The sequence joins TRBV7-2 to TRBJ2-5, with the D gene call left open. This TCR was sampled from an adult who was a healthcare worker with PCR-confirmed SARS-CoV-2 infection or an uninfected control (not recorded which). Material: whole blood, obtained at baseline. The CDR3 region has the sequence CASSLAATRETQYF. The nucleotides are TGTGCCAGCAGCTTAGCGGCCACCCGGGAGACCCAGTACTTC.